The 14 T cell receptor beta chains below all came from one sample that was sequenced in a study of blood T cell repertoires in COVID-19. Profiling relied on immunoSEQ multiplex PCR, and the TCRdb table lists in-frame clones only, not all of them. Among 20,000 to 25,000 clones listed, approximately 90% were seen once. The sequenced material came from peripheral blood. These receptors were obtained from a human donor in a cohort sampled during active COVID-19.

The V call is TRBV24-1, the J call TRBJ2-2; 9 bases are shared with TRBD1. Unmatched junction bases numbered 4, after V lost 9 bases and J lost 3 bases. This CDR3 has 14 amino acids. Germline V CDR1 and CDR2: KGHDR, SFDVKD. CDR3 sequence: CATRDREYTGELFF. CDR3 in DNA: TGTGCCACCCGGGACAGGGAATACACCGGGGAGCTGTTTTTT.

The chain employs TRBV7-8 and TRBJ2-5, with TRBD1 matching over 7 bases. The CDR3 loop spans 15 amino acids. Germline values: CDR1 SGHVS, CDR2 FQNEAQ. V dropped 1 base and J dropped 7; count of bases not matched to a gene: 9. The CDR3 bases are TGTGCCAGCAGCTTAGAGGGGGCCCGGGTGGGGACCCAGTACTTC. It specifies CASSLEGARVGTQYF.

The chain joins TRBV6-5 to TRBJ2-6; D may be TRBD1 (5 bases). The CDR3 is 15 amino acids. V lost 7 bases and J lost 4, with 14 bases in between. CDR1 MNHEY and CDR2 SVGAGI come from the germline V gene. Here the CDR3 reads CASTRQSSGANVLTF. The CDR3 region has the DNA TGTGCCAGCACCCGACAGTCATCCGGGGCCAACGTCCTGACTTTC.

This chain uses TRBV7-9 with TRBJ1-1, with D possibly TRBD1 on 6 matching bases. The CDR3 is 15 residues long. V dropped 4 bases and J dropped 5 bases, with 17 bases sitting between them. Looked up from germline, CDR1 is SEHNR and CDR2 is FQNEAQ (reference sequence). The CDR3 loop is CASSSVGGLGTEAFF. The CDR3 DNA follows: TGTGCCAGCAGCTCGGTGGGGGGGCTGGGTACTGAAGCTTTCTTT. Full variable domain (outside the CDR3, taken from reference TRBV7-9 and TRBJ1-1): DTGVSQNPRHKITKRGQNVTFRCDPISEHNRLYWYRQTLGQGPEFLTYFQNEAQLEKSRLLSDRFSAERPKGSFSTLEIQRTEQGDSAMYLCASSSVGGLGTEAFFGQGTRLTVV.

V is TRBV11-2 and J is TRBJ1-1; tentatively, D is TRBD1 (5 bases). This CDR3 contains 15 residues. Trimming took off 2 bases at V and 2 bases at J, with 12 bases between the two ends. Germline V lookup: CDR1 SGHAT, CDR2 FQNNGV. CDR3 residues: CASSLLSTVNTEAFF. For the CDR3, the DNA is TGTGCCAGCAGCTTATTATCGACAGTTAACACTGAAGCTTTCTTT.

This clone has a handful of counts. V gene TRBV7-8 combines with J gene TRBJ1-5; D may be TRBD1 (6 bases). The germline V gene encodes CDR1 SGHVS and CDR2 FQNEAQ. V lost 1 base and J lost 4, with 8 bases in between. The CDR3 has 14 amino acids. In DNA form, the CDR3 reads TGTGCCAGCAGCTTAGACCAGGGGAATCAGCCCCAGCATTTT. Its translation is CASSLDQGNQPQHF.

This CDR3 reads CASSQSRNTEAFF. Here the CDR3 DNA reads TGCGCCAGCAGTCAATCGAGGAACACTGAAGCTTTCTTT. V is TRBV23-1 and J is TRBJ1-1; D is undetermined. TRBV23-1 is marked as an open reading frame, function uncertain. Trimming left V 0 bases short and J 1 base short, with 3 bases between. This CDR3 has 13 amino acids.

The chain uses TRBV3-1 (or the pseudogene TRBV3-2) and TRBJ2-3, with TRBD2 matching over 9 bases. The germline CDR1 and CDR2 sequences are LGHDT and YNNKEL (reference sequence). The CDR3 loop spans 18 amino acids. Unmatched junction bases numbered 14, after V lost 4 bases and J lost 3 bases. CDR3 region: CASSPSMGAGGGTDTQYF. The CDR3 DNA sequence: TGTGCCAGCAGCCCGTCAATGGGAGCGGGGGGCGGGACAGATACGCAGTATTTT.

This rearrangement joins TRBV7-2 to TRBJ2-7, with 11 bases lining up with TRBD1. Germline values: CDR1 SGHTA, CDR2 FQGNSA. The CDR3 is 15 residues long. The ends lost 1 base at V and 2 bases at J; junction bases unmatched: 1. This chain's CDR3 is CASSLEGQGAYEQYF. CDR3 DNA: TGTGCCAGCAGCTTAGAGGGACAGGGGGCCTACGAGCAGTACTTC.

The J gene is TRBJ2-1, the V gene TRBV7-9; unclear D gene. Germline V gene sequence: CDR1 SEHNR, CDR2 FQNEAQ (reference sequence). V was shortened by 7 bases and J by 0 bases, with 10 bases between the two germline ends. CDR3 length: 14 amino acids. The CDR3: CASTGRSSYNEQFF. CDR3 sequence (DNA): TGTGCCAGCACCGGTCGGAGCTCCTACAATGAGCAGTTCTTC.

J is TRBJ1-1 and V is TRBV25-1; 9 bases fit TRBD1. V lost 4 bases and J lost 5; bases outside the gene matches: 8. CDR1 and CDR2 from the germline V gene are MGHDK and SYGVNS. The CDR3 runs 15 residues. The CDR3 region has the DNA TGTGCCAGCAGTGCACCGGACAGGGGCAATACTGAAGCTTTCTTT. It specifies CASSAPDRGNTEAFF.

The chain carries TRBV7-2 and TRBJ1-5, with 10 bases identical to TRBD1. CDR3 length: 16 residues. Germline CDR1 reads SGHTA; CDR2 reads FQGNSA. V lost 3 bases, J lost 6 bases, and 8 bases stayed unmatched. CDR3 protein: CASSLTGGVGVQPQHF. The DNA for the CDR3 is TGTGCCAGCAGCTTGACAGGGGGCGTCGGTGTTCAGCCCCAGCATTTT.

This chain's CDR3 is CASSLSGKGTGELFF. CDR3 coding DNA: TGTGCCAGCAGCTTATCAGGGAAAGGGACCGGGGAGCTGTTTTTT. The chain uses TRBV13 and TRBJ2-2, with D possibly being TRBD1 (5 bases). Trimming left V 2 bases short and J 5 bases short, with 12 bases between. The CDR3 spans 15 residues. In germline, CDR1 is PRHDT, CDR2 FYEKMQ (reference sequence).

The chain has TRBV10-2 and TRBJ2-1; D possibly corresponds to TRBD2 (6 bases). This CDR3 comprises 16 residues. V lost 0 bases and J lost 0, with 9 bases in between. Germline V gene lookup returns CDR1 WSHSY and CDR2 SAAADI. CDR3 in amino acids: CASSESGGSSYNEQFF. The CDR3 bases are TGCGCCAGCAGTGAGTCGGGGGGAAGCTCCTACAATGAGCAGTTCTTC.